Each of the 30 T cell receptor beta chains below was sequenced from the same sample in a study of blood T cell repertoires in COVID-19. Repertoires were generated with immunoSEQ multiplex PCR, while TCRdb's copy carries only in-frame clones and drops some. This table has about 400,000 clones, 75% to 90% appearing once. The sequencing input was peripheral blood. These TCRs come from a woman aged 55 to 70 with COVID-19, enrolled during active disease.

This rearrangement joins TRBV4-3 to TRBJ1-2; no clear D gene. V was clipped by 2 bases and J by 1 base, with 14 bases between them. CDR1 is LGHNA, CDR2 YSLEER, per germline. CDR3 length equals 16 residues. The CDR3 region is CASSQLGPSFNYGYTF. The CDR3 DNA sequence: TGCGCCAGCAGCCAACTCGGTCCCTCCTTTAACTATGGCTACACCTTC.

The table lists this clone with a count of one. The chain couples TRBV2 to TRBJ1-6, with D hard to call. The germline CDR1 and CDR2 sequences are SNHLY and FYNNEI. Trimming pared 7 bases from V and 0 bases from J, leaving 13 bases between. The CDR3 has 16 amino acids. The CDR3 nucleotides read TGTGCCAGCATGCAAGATCCGAGCTCCTATAATTCACCCCTCCACTTT. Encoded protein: CASMQDPSSYNSPLHF.

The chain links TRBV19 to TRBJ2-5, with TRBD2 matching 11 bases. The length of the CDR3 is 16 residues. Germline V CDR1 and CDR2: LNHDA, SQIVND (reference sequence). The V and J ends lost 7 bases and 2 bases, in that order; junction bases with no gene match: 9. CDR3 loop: CASKTTGTSGQETQYF. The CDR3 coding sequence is TGTGCCAGTAAAACGACCGGGACTAGCGGACAAGAGACCCAGTACTTC. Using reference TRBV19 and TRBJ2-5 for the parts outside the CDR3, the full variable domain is DGGITQSPKYLFRKEGQNVTLSCEQNLNHDAMYWYRQDPGQGLRLIYYSQIVNDFQKGDIAEGYSVSREKKESFPLTVTSAQKNPTAFYLCASKTTGTSGQETQYFGPGTRLLVL.

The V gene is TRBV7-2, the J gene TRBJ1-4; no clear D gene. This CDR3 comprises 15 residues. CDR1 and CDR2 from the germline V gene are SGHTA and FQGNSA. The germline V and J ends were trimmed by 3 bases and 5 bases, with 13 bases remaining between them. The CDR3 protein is CASSFGGSENEKLFF. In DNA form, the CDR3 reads TGTGCCAGCAGCTTCGGAGGCAGCGAAAATGAAAAACTGTTTTTT.

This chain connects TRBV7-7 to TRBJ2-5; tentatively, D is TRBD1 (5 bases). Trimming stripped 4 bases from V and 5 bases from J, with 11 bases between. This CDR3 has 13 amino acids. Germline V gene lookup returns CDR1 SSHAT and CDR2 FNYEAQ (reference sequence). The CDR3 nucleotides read TGTGCCAGCAGCTCGCAGGGTACGGAGACCCAGTACTTC. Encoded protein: CASSSQGTETQYF.

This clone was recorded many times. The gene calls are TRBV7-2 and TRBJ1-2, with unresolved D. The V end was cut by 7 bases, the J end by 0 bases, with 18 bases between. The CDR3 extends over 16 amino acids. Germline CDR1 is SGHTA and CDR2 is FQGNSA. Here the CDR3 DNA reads TGTGCCAGCACCCATAGAGGTTTGGGAGCTAACTATGGCTACACCTTC. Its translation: CASTHRGLGANYGYTF.

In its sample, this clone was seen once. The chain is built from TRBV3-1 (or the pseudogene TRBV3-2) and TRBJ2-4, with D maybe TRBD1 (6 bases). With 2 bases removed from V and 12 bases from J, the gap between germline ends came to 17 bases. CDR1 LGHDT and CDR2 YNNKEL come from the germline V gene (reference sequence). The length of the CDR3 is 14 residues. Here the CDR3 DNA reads TGTGCCAGCAGCCAATCAGGGGTGGTCGTGACTCAGTACTTC. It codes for CASSQSGVVVTQYF.

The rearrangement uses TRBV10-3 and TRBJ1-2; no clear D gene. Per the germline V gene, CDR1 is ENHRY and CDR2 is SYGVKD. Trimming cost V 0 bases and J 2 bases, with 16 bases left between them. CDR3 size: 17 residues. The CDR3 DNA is TGTGCCATCAGTGAGTCGATTCGGGGAAGGAGCAACTATGGCTACACCTTC. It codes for CAISESIRGRSNYGYTF.

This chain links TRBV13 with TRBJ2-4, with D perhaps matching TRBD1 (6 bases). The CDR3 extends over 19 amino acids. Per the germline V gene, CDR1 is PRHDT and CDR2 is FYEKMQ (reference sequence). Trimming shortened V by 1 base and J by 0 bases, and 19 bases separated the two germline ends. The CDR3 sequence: CASSLVATGPVLAKNIQYF. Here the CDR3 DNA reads TGTGCCAGCAGCTTAGTGGCGACAGGCCCCGTCTTAGCCAAAAACATTCAGTACTTC.

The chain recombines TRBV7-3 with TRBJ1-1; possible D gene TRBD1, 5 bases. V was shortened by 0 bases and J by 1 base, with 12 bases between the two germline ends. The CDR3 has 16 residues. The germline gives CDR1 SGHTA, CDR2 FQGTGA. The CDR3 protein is CASSLTPAGGNTEAFF. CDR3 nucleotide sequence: TGTGCCAGCAGCTTAACTCCAGCGGGGGGGAACACTGAAGCTTTCTTT.

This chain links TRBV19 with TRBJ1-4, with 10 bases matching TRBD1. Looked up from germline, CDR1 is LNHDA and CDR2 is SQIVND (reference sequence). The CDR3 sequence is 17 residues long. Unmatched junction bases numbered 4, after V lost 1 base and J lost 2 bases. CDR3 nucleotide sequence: TGTGCCAGTAGTATAGGACAGGGGGCTGCTACTAATGAAAAACTGTTTTTT. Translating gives CASSIGQGAATNEKLFF.

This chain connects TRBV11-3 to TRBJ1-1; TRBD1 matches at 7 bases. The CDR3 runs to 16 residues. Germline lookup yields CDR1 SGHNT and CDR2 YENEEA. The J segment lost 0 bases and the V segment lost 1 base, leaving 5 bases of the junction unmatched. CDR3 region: CASSLGDRSMNTEAFF. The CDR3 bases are TGTGCCAGCAGCTTAGGGGACAGAAGTATGAACACTGAAGCTTTCTTT.

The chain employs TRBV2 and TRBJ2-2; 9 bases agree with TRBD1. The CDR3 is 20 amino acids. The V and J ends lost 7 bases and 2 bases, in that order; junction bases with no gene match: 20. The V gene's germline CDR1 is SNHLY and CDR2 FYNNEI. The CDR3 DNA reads TGTGCCAGCACCGATGGGGGATTACAGGGGGCCCTCTTTAACACCGGGGAGCTGTTTTTT. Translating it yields CASTDGGLQGALFNTGELFF.

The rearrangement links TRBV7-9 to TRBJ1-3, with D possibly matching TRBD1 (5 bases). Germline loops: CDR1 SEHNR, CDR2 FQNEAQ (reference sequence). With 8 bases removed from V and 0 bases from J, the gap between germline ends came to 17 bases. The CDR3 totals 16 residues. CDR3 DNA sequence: TGTGCCAGCCTGACATCGGGCGACAGCTCTGGAAACACCATATATTTT. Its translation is CASLTSGDSSGNTIYF.

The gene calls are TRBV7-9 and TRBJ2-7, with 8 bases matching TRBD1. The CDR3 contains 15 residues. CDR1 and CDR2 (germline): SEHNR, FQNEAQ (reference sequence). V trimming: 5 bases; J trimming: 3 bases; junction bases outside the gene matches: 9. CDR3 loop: CASSTDRVWRYEQYF. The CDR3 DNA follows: TGTGCCAGCAGCACGGACAGGGTCTGGCGCTACGAGCAGTACTTC.

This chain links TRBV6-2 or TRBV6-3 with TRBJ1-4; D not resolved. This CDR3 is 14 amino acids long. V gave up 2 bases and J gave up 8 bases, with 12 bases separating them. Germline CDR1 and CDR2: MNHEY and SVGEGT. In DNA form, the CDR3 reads TGTGCCAGCAGTTACAGTCCCCCGGGGGAAAAACTGTTTTTT. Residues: CASSYSPPGEKLFF.

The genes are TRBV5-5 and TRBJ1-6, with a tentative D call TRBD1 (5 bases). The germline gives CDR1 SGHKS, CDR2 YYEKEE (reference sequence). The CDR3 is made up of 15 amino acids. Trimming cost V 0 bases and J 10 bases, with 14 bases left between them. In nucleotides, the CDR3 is TGTGCCAGCAGCTTGGTGGAGGGGAAGGGATCACCCCTCCACTTT. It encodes CASSLVEGKGSPLHF. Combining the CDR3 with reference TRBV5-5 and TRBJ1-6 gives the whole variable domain DAGVTQSPTHLIKTRGQQVTLRCSPISGHKSVSWYQQVLGQGPQFIFQYYEKEERGRGNFPDRFSARQFPNYSSELNVNALLLGDSALYLCASSLVEGKGSPLHFGNGTRLTVT.

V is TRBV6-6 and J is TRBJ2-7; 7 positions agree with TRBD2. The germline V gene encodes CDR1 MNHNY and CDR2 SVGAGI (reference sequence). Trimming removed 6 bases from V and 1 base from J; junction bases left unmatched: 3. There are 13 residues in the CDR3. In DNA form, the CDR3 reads TGTGCCAGCAGCGGGGGGTCTTCCTACGAGCAGTACTTC. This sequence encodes CASSGGSSYEQYF.

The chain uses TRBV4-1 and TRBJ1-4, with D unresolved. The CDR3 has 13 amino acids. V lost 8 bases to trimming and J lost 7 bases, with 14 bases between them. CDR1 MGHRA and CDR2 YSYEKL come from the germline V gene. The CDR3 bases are TGCGCCAGCGGCCGCTCGGCGGGTGAAAAACTGTTTTTT. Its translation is CASGRSAGEKLFF.

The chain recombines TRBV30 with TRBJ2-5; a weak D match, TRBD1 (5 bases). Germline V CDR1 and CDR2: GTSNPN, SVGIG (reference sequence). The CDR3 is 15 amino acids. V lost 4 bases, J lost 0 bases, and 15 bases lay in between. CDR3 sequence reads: CAWIILGANQETQYF. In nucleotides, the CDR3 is TGTGCCTGGATCATCCTAGGGGCGAACCAAGAGACCCAGTACTTC.

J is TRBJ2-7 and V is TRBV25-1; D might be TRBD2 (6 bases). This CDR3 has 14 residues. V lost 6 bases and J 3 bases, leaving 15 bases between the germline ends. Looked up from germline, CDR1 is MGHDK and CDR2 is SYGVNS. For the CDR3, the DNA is TGTGCCAGCAGAAAAACCGGGAGCAGCTACGAGCAGTACTTC. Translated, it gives CASRKTGSSYEQYF.

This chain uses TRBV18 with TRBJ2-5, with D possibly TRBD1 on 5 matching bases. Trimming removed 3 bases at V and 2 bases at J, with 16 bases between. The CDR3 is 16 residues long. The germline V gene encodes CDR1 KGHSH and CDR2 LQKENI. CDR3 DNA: TGTGCCAGCTCACCCCAGTGGGCGAAGGGGCAAGAGACCCAGTACTTC. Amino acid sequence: CASSPQWAKGQETQYF.

The CDR3 sequence: CASSEFRGGPGEQYF. The CDR3 bases are TGTGCCAGCAGTGAATTTCGGGGGGGGCCGGGCGAGCAGTACTTC. The V call is TRBV25-1, the J call TRBJ2-7; 8 bases match TRBD2. V lost 1 base and J lost 6; bases outside the gene matches: 8. Germline CDR1 is MGHDK and CDR2 is SYGVNS. This CDR3 region has 15 residues.

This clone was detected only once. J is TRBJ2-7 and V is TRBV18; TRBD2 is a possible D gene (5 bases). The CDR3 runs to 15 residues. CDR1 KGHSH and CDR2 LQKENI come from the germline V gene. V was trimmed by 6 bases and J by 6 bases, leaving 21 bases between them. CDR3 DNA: TGTGCCAGCTCTTCTTTCCGGACTGAAGGCTCCGAGCAGTACTTC. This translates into CASSSFRTEGSEQYF.

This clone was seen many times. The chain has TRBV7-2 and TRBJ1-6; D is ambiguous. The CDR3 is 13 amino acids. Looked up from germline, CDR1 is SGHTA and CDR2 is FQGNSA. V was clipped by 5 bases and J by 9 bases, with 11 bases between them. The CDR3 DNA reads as TGTGCCAGCAGCACTGCGTTCGGTTCACCCCTCCACTTT. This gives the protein CASSTAFGSPLHF. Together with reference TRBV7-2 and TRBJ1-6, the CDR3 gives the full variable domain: GAGVSQSPSNKVTEKGKDVELRCDPISGHTALYWYRQSLGQGLEFLIYFQGNSAPDKSGLPSDRFSAERTGGSVSTLTIQRTQQEDSAVYLCASSTAFGSPLHFGNGTRLTVT.

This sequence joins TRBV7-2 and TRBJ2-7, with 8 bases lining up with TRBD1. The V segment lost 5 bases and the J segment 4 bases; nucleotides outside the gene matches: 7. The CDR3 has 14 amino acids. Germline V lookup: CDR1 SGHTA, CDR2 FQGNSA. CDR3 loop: CASSGRDRTYEQYF. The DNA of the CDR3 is TGTGCCAGCAGCGGACGGGACAGGACGTACGAGCAGTACTTC.

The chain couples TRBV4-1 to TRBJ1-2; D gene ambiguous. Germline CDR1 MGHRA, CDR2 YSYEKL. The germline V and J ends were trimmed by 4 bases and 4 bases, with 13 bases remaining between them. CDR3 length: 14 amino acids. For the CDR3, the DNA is TGCGCCAGCAGCCGACCGCAGGAAATCTATGGCTACACCTTC. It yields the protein CASSRPQEIYGYTF.

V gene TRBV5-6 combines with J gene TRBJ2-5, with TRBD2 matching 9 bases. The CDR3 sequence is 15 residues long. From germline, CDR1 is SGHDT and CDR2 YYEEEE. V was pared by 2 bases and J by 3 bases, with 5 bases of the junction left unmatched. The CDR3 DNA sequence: TGTGCCAGCAGCTTACTAGCGGGCTTAAAAGAGACCCAGTACTTC. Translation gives CASSLLAGLKETQYF.

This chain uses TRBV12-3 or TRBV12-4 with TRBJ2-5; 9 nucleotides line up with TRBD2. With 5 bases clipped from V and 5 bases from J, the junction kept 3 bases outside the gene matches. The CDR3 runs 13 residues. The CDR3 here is CASSRAGGETQYF. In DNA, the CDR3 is TGTGCCAGCAGTCGGGCGGGAGGGGAGACCCAGTACTTC.

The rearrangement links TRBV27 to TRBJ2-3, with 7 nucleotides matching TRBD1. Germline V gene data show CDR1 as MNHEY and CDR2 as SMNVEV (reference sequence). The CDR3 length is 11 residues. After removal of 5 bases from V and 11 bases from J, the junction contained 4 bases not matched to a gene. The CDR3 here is CASSAWDRQYF. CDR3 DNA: TGTGCCAGCAGTGCCTGGGACAGGCAGTATTTT.